This TCR beta chain was found in a study of T cells after posttransplantation cyclophosphamide. Per germline, CDR1 MNHEY and CDR2 SMNVEV (reference sequence). The CDR3 totals 16 residues. Clones were read by immunoSEQ multiplex PCR, and TCRdb kept only the in-frame ones, dropping some. The profile covers about 15,000 clones, with roughly 84% appearing a single time and about 5% taken by the ten largest. Study-wide results and caveats: Later post-transplant blood repertoires were often dominated by donor CD8+ memory clones. After PTCy, TRB diversity resembled that of CNI/methotrexate controls. Skin or GI-infiltrating T cells shared few TRB sequences with blood.

Sampled 1 year posttransplant, controls received myeloablative marrow transplants, methotrexate and a calcineurin inhibitor. Comment on this clone: Its antigen is currently unknown. A junction end diverges from the germline sequence, so it may reflect a read error.

Sequences were derived from PBMCs, sampled 350 to 400 days after allogeneic stem cell transplant with calcineurin inhibitor and methotrexate. V is TRBV27 and J is TRBJ2-1, with 7 bases matching TRBD2. The source is a male patient younger than 30 who received an allogeneic stem cell transplant from a related donor, was CMV-positive, and had no GVHD. Some T cells may be transferred from the graft donor. The CDR3 loop reads CASSLALGGVYSEQFF. CDR3 in DNA: TGTGCCAGCAGTTTGGCTCTGGGGGGGGTTTACAGTGAGCAGTTCTTC.